One sample yielded the 29 T cell receptor beta chains listed below, sequenced in a study of T cells in Graves' hyperthyroidism and ophthalmopathy. TCR beta CDR3 sequences were amplified from RNA transcripts. The HTBI primer set served for first-round RT-PCR of the TCR CDR3. TCRdb processed the multiplex PCR reads anew with MiXCR; each CDR3 protein has one entry. The table lists about 700,000 distinct CDR3 sequences, about 45% of them singletons, with 7% to 7.5% in the top ten. Material for sequencing was peripheral blood or thyroid tissue (not recorded which). These receptors originate from an adult man with Graves' disease, either hyperthyroidism or ophthalmopathy (not recorded which).

The chain has TRBV9 and TRBJ2-6; unclear D gene. The CDR3 runs to 14 residues. Germline lookup yields CDR1 SGDLS and CDR2 YYNGEE. Deletions cut 4 bases from V and 0 bases from J, with 5 bases between. Here the CDR3 reads CASSSYSGANVLTF. The CDR3 nucleotides are TGTGCCAGCAGCAGTTACTCTGGGGCCAACGTCCTGACTTTC.

Notes on this clonotype: A read error may explain this, as a much larger clone is one base away. This rearrangement joins TRBV10-3 to TRBJ1-1; no clear D gene. CDR1 and CDR2 from the germline V gene are ENHRY and SYGVKD. The germline V and J ends were trimmed by 0 bases and 5 bases, with 10 bases remaining between them. The CDR3 runs 14 residues. CDR3 protein: CAISESRARTEAFF. DNA for the CDR3: TGTGCCATCAGTGAGTCGAGGGCGCGGACTGAAGCTTTCTTT.

The V gene is TRBV5-1, the J gene TRBJ1-2; 8 bases are shared with TRBD1. The CDR3 totals 16 residues. The V gene end was trimmed by 1 base and the J gene end by 6 bases; junction bases not matched to a gene: 11. Germline V CDR1 and CDR2: SGHRS, YFSETQ. DNA for the CDR3: TGCGCCAGCAGCTTGAATGGTTTAACAGGGGGTAATGGCTACACCTTC. Amino acids: CASSLNGLTGGNGYTF.

This clonotype was seen many times. The V call is TRBV6-5, the J call TRBJ1-6; 7 nucleotides agree with TRBD1. Germline V gene data show CDR1 as MNHEY and CDR2 as SVGAGI. The CDR3 has 13 residues. V shed 11 bases, J shed 7 bases, and the junction held 8 bases outside the gene matches. The CDR3 region is CAGTGTANSPLHF. DNA for the CDR3: TGTGCCGGGACCGGGACAGCGAATTCACCCCTCCACTTT.

Turning to this clonotype: Compared with germline, one end of the junction differs, possibly owing to a read error. J is TRBJ1-2 and V is TRBV2; TRBD1 might be the D (5 bases). CDR1 and CDR2 (germline): SNHLY, FYNNEI. The CDR3 is 12 residues long. The CDR3 sequence: CAGSYPGAGYTF. CDR3 sequence (DNA): TGTGCCGGCAGTTACCCCGGGGCTGGCTACACCTTC.

This clonotype was recorded many times. The chain recombines TRBV15 with TRBJ2-7; no reliable D call. CDR3 length: 15 residues. Between the trimmed V and J ends, which lost 0 bases and 3 bases, there was a span of 12 bases. Germline CDR1 is LNHNV and CDR2 is YYDKDF (reference sequence). CDR3 sequence (DNA): TGTGCCACCAGCAGAGATTTAGAGACACACTACGAGCAGTACTTC. It is translated as CATSRDLETHYEQYF. The entire variable domain, with the rest obtained from reference TRBV15 and TRBJ2-7, is as follows: DAMVIQNPRYQVTQFGKPVTLSCSQTLNHNVMYWYQQKSSQAPKLLFHYYDKDFNNEADTPDNFQSRRPNTSFCFLDIRSPGLGDTAMYLCATSRDLETHYEQYFGPGTRLTVT.

This clonotype showed up many times. For the CDR3, the DNA is TGCAGCGTTGCGGAACGGCAGGGGAATCAGCCCCAGCATTTT. Amino acids: CSVAERQGNQPQHF. V and J are TRBV29-1 and TRBJ1-5; D possibly corresponds to TRBD1 (6 bases). Germline values: CDR1 SQVTM, CDR2 ANQGSEA. The V end lost 4 bases, the J end lost 4 bases, and 14 bases lay between the germline ends. This CDR3 is built from 14 residues.

The V and J genes are TRBV6-1 and TRBJ1-6; TRBD1 matches 8 bases. The CDR3 extends over 14 amino acids. Germline-derived CDR1 and CDR2 are MNHNS and SASEGT. V trimming: 4 bases; J trimming: 10 bases; junction bases outside the gene matches: 6. Here the CDR3 DNA reads TGTGCCAGCAGTGGAGGGACAGGTAGATCACCCCTCCACTTT. Residues: CASSGGTGRSPLHF.

J is TRBJ2-5 and V is TRBV7-2; D is undetermined. This CDR3 has 13 amino acids. The V gene's germline CDR1 is SGHTA and CDR2 FQGNSA. The V gene lost 5 bases and the J gene lost 9 bases, with 16 bases spanning the gap. As DNA, the CDR3 is TGTGCCAGCAGCGCAGACGTCCAAACGCCCCAGTACTTC. Residues: CASSADVQTPQYF.

The chain combines TRBV27 with TRBJ1-1; 10 bases agree with TRBD1. This CDR3 region has 13 residues. Germline lookup yields CDR1 MNHEY and CDR2 SMNVEV (reference sequence). J gave up 8 bases and V 5 bases, and 5 bases lay outside the gene matches. CDR3 bases: TGTGCCAGCAGTCGGGACAGGGGCGCAGAAGCTTTCTTT. It codes for CASSRDRGAEAFF.

The chain is built from TRBV25-1 and TRBJ1-4, with 9 bases matching TRBD1. The CDR3 contains 16 residues. With 1 base clipped from V and 8 bases from J, the junction kept 8 bases outside the gene matches. Germline CDR1 and CDR2: MGHDK and SYGVNS. This CDR3 reads CASSELGQGGGEKLFF. DNA of the CDR3: TGTGCCAGCAGTGAATTGGGACAGGGCGGAGGGGAAAAACTGTTTTTT.

The chain recombines TRBV7-9 with TRBJ2-7; 11 nucleotides agree with TRBD1. V shed 5 bases, J shed 5 bases, and the junction held 14 bases outside the gene matches. The CDR3 sequence is 17 residues long. CDR1 is SEHNR and CDR2 is FQNEAQ in the germline V gene (reference sequence). As DNA, the CDR3 is TGTGCCAGCAGCCGACTTACCTTGGGACAGGGGGTCGACGAGCAGTACTTC. Translated, it gives CASSRLTLGQGVDEQYF.

The chain uses TRBV20-1 and TRBJ1-5, with 9 bases lining up with TRBD1. J gave up 7 bases and V 3 bases, and 10 bases lay outside the gene matches. The V gene's germline CDR1 is DFQATT and CDR2 SNEGSKA (reference sequence). The CDR3 spans 15 residues. In DNA, the CDR3 is TGCAGTGCTAGTCTGGGGACAGGGATGGGGCAGCCCCAGCATTTT. Its translation is CSASLGTGMGQPQHF.

This clonotype has just a few counts. This chain joins TRBV10-3 and TRBJ1-6; maybe TRBD1 (6 bases). Looked up from germline, CDR1 is ENHRY and CDR2 is SYGVKD. With 2 bases removed from V and 0 bases from J, the gap between germline ends came to 8 bases. The CDR3 is made up of 16 amino acids. CDR3 DNA sequence: TGTGCCATCAGTGAGACAGGGAGCTCCTATAATTCACCCCTCCACTTT. As protein: CAISETGSSYNSPLHF.

On this clonotype itself: Just one base apart from a much larger clone, this may be a read error. The chain links TRBV10-3 to TRBJ1-5; the D gene is possibly TRBD1 (5 bases). CDR3 size: 13 residues. Germline lookup yields CDR1 ENHRY and CDR2 SYGVKD. V dropped 4 bases and J dropped 9 bases, with 13 bases sitting between them. CDR3 sequence reads: CAISGAQGGPQHF. In nucleotides, the CDR3 is TGTGCCATCAGTGGAGCCCAGGGAGGGCCCCAGCATTTT.

As for this clonotype: Just one base apart from a much larger clone, this may be a read error. The V gene is TRBV10-3, the J gene TRBJ1-1; D remains unclear. The V end was cut by 4 bases, the J end by 7 bases, with 7 bases between. Looked up from germline, CDR1 is ENHRY and CDR2 is SYGVKD. The CDR3 totals 11 residues. The CDR3 sequence: CAISAEVEAFF. The CDR3 DNA follows: TGTGCCATCAGTGCGGAGGTTGAAGCTTTCTTT.

This clonotype was counted only a few times. The V call is TRBV7-2, the J call TRBJ2-6; 11 positions agree with TRBD1. J lost 4 bases, V lost 5 bases, and 13 bases had no gene match. Per the germline V gene, CDR1 is SGHTA and CDR2 is FQGNSA. CDR3 size: 19 residues. The chain's CDR3 is CASSPDRGRIPPGANVLTF. The CDR3 DNA is TGTGCCAGCAGCCCGGACAGGGGGCGCATTCCACCCGGGGCCAACGTCCTGACTTTC.

The chain has TRBV25-1 and TRBJ2-7; 10 nucleotides align to TRBD1. Germline V gene sequence: CDR1 MGHDK, CDR2 SYGVNS. Trimming cost V 11 bases and J 2 bases; bases outside gene matches: 9. The CDR3 contains 14 residues. CDR3 DNA: TGTGCCTGGAGGCCCGGACAGGGGGCCTACGAGCAGTACTTC. Protein sequence: CAWRPGQGAYEQYF.

This clonotype was picked up many times. The V gene is TRBV7-8, the J gene TRBJ1-1, with D possibly being TRBD1 (6 bases). V was trimmed by 3 bases and J by 3 bases, leaving 11 bases between them. The germline V gene encodes CDR1 SGHVS and CDR2 FQNEAQ. This CDR3 has 14 residues. The CDR3 region has the DNA TGTGCCAGCAGCTTCTTGAGGGGGGACACTGAAGCTTTCTTT. Translation: CASSFLRGDTEAFF.

The rearrangement joins TRBV6-5 to TRBJ1-2; 8 bases line up with TRBD1. The CDR3 is made up of 13 amino acids. The trim removed 6 bases at V and 8 bases at J, leaving 8 bases unmatched. Germline V CDR1 and CDR2: MNHEY, SVGAGI. The CDR3 DNA reads as TGTGCCAGCAGACGGACAGGGAGCCAGGGCTACACCTTC. Its translation is CASRRTGSQGYTF.

This chain connects TRBV12-3 or TRBV12-4 to TRBJ1-5, with 7 bases fitting TRBD1. With 1 base clipped from V and 4 bases from J, the junction kept 4 bases outside the gene matches. The length of the CDR3 is 15 residues. The CDR3 sequence: CASSLVGTENQPQHF. The CDR3 coding sequence is TGTGCCAGCAGTTTAGTCGGGACAGAAAATCAGCCCCAGCATTTT.

The V and J genes are TRBV6-1 and TRBJ1-1, with D perhaps TRBD1 (5 bases). The germline CDR1 and CDR2 sequences are MNHNS and SASEGT. V lost 4 bases and J lost 4, with 13 bases in between. The CDR3 is made up of 14 amino acids. Here the CDR3 reads CASSGWDGTTEAFF. The CDR3 DNA sequence: TGTGCCAGCAGTGGCTGGGACGGCACCACTGAAGCTTTCTTT.

This sequence joins TRBV12-3 or TRBV12-4 and TRBJ2-2, with D maybe TRBD2 (6 bases). The V end lost 3 bases, the J end lost 2 bases, and 10 bases lay between the germline ends. The CDR3 is made up of 15 amino acids. CDR3 coding DNA: TGTGCCAGCAGTTTCGGGCGGGAAAACACCGGGGAGCTGTTTTTT. Translation: CASSFGRENTGELFF.

The table lists this clonotype with many counts. The chain carries TRBV2 and TRBJ2-5, with unresolved D. Looked up from germline, CDR1 is SNHLY and CDR2 is FYNNEI. CDR3 size: 13 residues. Trimming took off 3 bases at V and 2 bases at J, with 7 bases between the two ends. The CDR3 DNA follows: TGTGCCAGCAGTGATGCTAGACAAGAGACCCAGTACTTC. This codes for CASSDARQETQYF.

The chain is built from TRBV2 and TRBJ1-5; D perhaps matches TRBD1 (6 bases). CDR1 and CDR2 from the germline V gene are SNHLY and FYNNEI. The CDR3 contains 14 residues. V gave up 11 bases and J gave up 4 bases, with 18 bases separating them. CDR3 DNA sequence: TGTGCCTGGACAGAAGGGGGGACAAATCAGCCCCAGCATTTT. Translated, it gives CAWTEGGTNQPQHF. Variable domain in full (rest from reference TRBV2 and TRBJ1-5): EPEVTQTPSHQVTQMGQEVILRCVPISNHLYFYWYRQILGQKVEFLVSFYNNEISEKSEIFDDQFSVERPDGSNFTLKIRSTKLEDSAMYFCAWTEGGTNQPQHFGDGTRLSIL.

About this clonotype itself: A much more abundant neighbour one base away suggests this may be a read error. The chain has TRBV6-5 and TRBJ1-1; D call uncertain. V was clipped by 5 bases and J by 7 bases, with 8 bases between them. Germline CDR1 reads MNHEY; CDR2 reads SVGAGI. CDR3 length: 11 residues. The CDR3 nucleotides read TGTGCCAGCAGTGAGGGCATTGAAGCTTTCTTT. Its translation is CASSEGIEAFF.

The rearrangement joins TRBV24-1 to TRBJ1-5, with no clear D. CDR3 length: 15 residues. Germline V lookup: CDR1 KGHDR, CDR2 SFDVKD. Deletions cut 0 bases from V and 3 bases from J, with 8 bases between. The DNA of the CDR3 is TGTGCCACCAGTGATTTGGGAGCGACCAATCAGCCCCAGCATTTT. Its protein is CATSDLGATNQPQHF.

There are many counts of this clonotype. The J gene is TRBJ2-7, the V gene TRBV7-9; no reliable D call. Germline V gives CDR1 SEHNR, CDR2 FQNEAQ (reference sequence). Trimming pared 2 bases from V and 2 bases from J, leaving 7 bases between. The CDR3 contains 13 residues. DNA of the CDR3: TGTGCCAGCAGCTTAATCCCGGCCTACGAGCAGTACTTC. It codes for CASSLIPAYEQYF.

This clonotype has a handful of counts. This sequence joins TRBV7-2 and TRBJ1-2; no reliable D call. Germline CDR1 reads SGHTA; CDR2 reads FQGNSA. V lost 5 bases to trimming and J lost 3 bases, with 13 bases between them. The CDR3 has 14 residues. The CDR3 reads CASSRTGSHYGYTF. The CDR3, as DNA: TGTGCCAGCAGCCGGACGGGATCTCACTATGGCTACACCTTC.